This T cell receptor (beta chain) came from a study of radiotherapy plus CTLA-4 blockade in lung cancer. The CDR3 extends over 16 amino acids. With 1 base removed from V and 3 bases from J, the gap between germline ends came to 15 bases. In germline, CDR1 is MRHNA, CDR2 SNTAGT. Repertoires were generated with immunoSEQ multiplex PCR, while TCRdb's copy carries only in-frame clones and drops some. This sample carries roughly 75,000 clones, less than 85% of them seen once, and the ten largest clones take about 0.79%. The origin of this receptor is a human donor with non-small cell lung cancer who had stable disease on radiotherapy plus ipilimumab. The sequencing here drew on peripheral blood, taken from a patient treated with radiotherapy plus ipilimumab. The chain is built from TRBV6-4 and TRBJ2-5, with no clear D. CDR3 nucleotide sequence: TGTGCCAGCAGTGACTTCTTAAGGGCTGTCAAAGAGACCCAGTACTTC. Its protein product is CASSDFLRAVKETQYF.